The 21 T cell receptor beta chains given below trace back to one sample, sequenced in a study of regulatory T cells in long-lasting Graves disease (dated by TCRdb to the early 2020s). The library was generated by multiplex PCR. The instrument given in TCRdb is Illumina HiSeq 4000. iRepertoire HTBI primers and Arm-PCR amplification of CDR3 regions were used to construct TCR beta libraries. The public reads were reanalyzed by TCRdb: fastp trimming at Q25, MiXCR alignment, in-frame beta chains only. Under each unique CDR3 protein, matching rows form one entry showing the most common genes and DNA. This sample holds about 430,000 distinct CDR3 sequences; roughly 23% were observed only once. The ten largest clones represent about 13% of the sample. The sample's time point label, decoded: persistent/refractory GD, antithyroid drugs over 5 years with positive TRAb. For both TCR sequencing and RNA sequencing, RNA was extracted from PBMCs in TRIzol.

This sample comprised peripheral blood mononuclear cells (PBMCs), obtained when the disease was refractory, from a patient treated with antithyroid drugs. These receptors were collected from a female donor with Graves disease.

This clonotype was recorded many times. The chain carries TRBV12-3 or TRBV12-4 and TRBJ1-5; D is possibly TRBD1 (5 bases). This CDR3 contains 12 residues. V dropped 4 bases and J dropped 5 bases, with 6 bases sitting between them. CDR3 region: CASSSGDQPQHF. CDR3 DNA: TGTGCCAGCAGTTCGGGGGATCAGCCCCAGCATTTT.

This clonotype has just a few counts. This rearrangement joins TRBV27 to TRBJ1-2; maybe TRBD1 (6 bases). Trimming took 1 base from V and 1 from J, leaving 19 bases between them. CDR3 length equals 18 residues. Germline-derived CDR1 and CDR2 are MNHEY and SMNVEV (reference sequence). CDR3 protein: CASSLLGAGRGGNYGYTF. CDR3 DNA: TGTGCCAGCAGTTTATTGGGGGCAGGGCGAGGGGGTAACTATGGCTACACCTTC.

This clonotype occurred many times. This chain uses TRBV7-9 with TRBJ2-5; D is possibly TRBD1 (5 bases). Germline V CDR1 and CDR2: SEHNR, FQNEAQ (reference sequence). This CDR3 comprises 16 residues. The V gene lost 5 bases and the J gene lost 5 bases, with 21 bases spanning the gap. The CDR3 region is CASSDTNQGRSETQYF. In nucleotides, the CDR3 is TGTGCCAGCAGCGATACAAATCAGGGAAGATCGGAGACCCAGTACTTC.

This chain links TRBV7-6 with TRBJ1-1; D ambiguous. Per germline, CDR1 SGHVS and CDR2 FNYEAQ. The CDR3 contains 14 residues. With 5 bases removed from V and 7 bases from J, the gap between germline ends came to 17 bases. The CDR3 here is CASSPQEGGFEAFF. CDR3 DNA: TGTGCCAGCAGCCCCCAGGAGGGTGGGTTTGAAGCTTTCTTT.

This clonotype was detected ten times or more. V is TRBV12-3 or TRBV12-4 and J is TRBJ2-2; TRBD1 agrees at 7 bases. The V segment lost 6 bases and the J segment 7 bases; nucleotides outside the gene matches: 5. CDR3 length: 13 residues. In nucleotides, the CDR3 is TGTGCCAGCAGATTACAGGGGAACGGGGAGCTGTTTTTT. It translates to CASRLQGNGELFF.

The V call is TRBV7-2, the J call TRBJ2-7, with D tentatively TRBD1 (6 bases). Deletions cut 1 base from V and 4 bases from J, with 11 bases between. The CDR3 sequence is 14 residues long. Germline V gene sequence: CDR1 SGHTA, CDR2 FQGNSA. The chain's CDR3 is CASSLGHGTYEQYF. The CDR3 DNA sequence: TGTGCCAGCAGCTTAGGACATGGGACATACGAGCAGTACTTC.

The rearrangement joins TRBV10-3 to TRBJ2-5; D remains unclear. Trimming removed 2 bases at V and 5 bases at J, with 9 bases between. This CDR3 contains 13 residues. The germline gives CDR1 ENHRY, CDR2 SYGVKD. CDR3 sequence (DNA): TGTGCCATCAGTGAGACTCATAGCGAGACCCAGTACTTC. As protein: CAISETHSETQYF.

This clonotype was seen more than once but under ten times. The gene calls are TRBV7-9 and TRBJ2-1, with TRBD1 identical over 7 bases. The CDR3 has 14 residues. The germline gives CDR1 SEHNR, CDR2 FQNEAQ (reference sequence). The ends lost 6 bases at V and 2 bases at J; junction bases unmatched: 4. CDR3 nucleotide sequence: TGTGCCAGCAGTCCGACAGGGACCTACAATGAGCAGTTCTTC. It yields the protein CASSPTGTYNEQFF.

There are a few counts of this clonotype. V usage is TRBV20-1 and J usage is TRBJ2-7, with D tentatively TRBD2 (6 bases). The CDR3 is 13 residues long. Per germline, CDR1 DFQATT and CDR2 SNEGSKA (reference sequence). Trimming stripped 4 bases from V and 2 bases from J, with 12 bases between. CDR3 protein: CSANGRRAYEQYF. The CDR3 region has the DNA TGCAGTGCTAACGGACGGAGGGCCTACGAGCAGTACTTC.

The CDR3 nucleotides are TGTGCCAGCAGCGTAGGGGGTAGCGGTAGCTCCTACGAGCAGTACTTC. Protein product: CASSVGGSGSSYEQYF. The gene calls are TRBV9 and TRBJ2-7; maybe TRBD2 (6 bases). CDR1 and CDR2 (germline): SGDLS, YYNGEE. Trimming removed 0 bases from V and 0 bases from J, with 13 bases in between. The CDR3 length is 16 residues.

The chain has TRBV20-1 and TRBJ1-6; D call uncertain. V was trimmed by 6 bases and J by 10 bases, leaving 19 bases between them. Germline CDR1 DFQATT, CDR2 SNEGSKA (reference sequence). The CDR3 length is 14 residues. The CDR3 here is CSAPGGMGKSPLHF. The DNA of the CDR3 is TGCAGTGCCCCGGGAGGGATGGGGAAATCACCCCTCCACTTT.

In regard to this clonotype: A read error may be the cause here, since a much bigger clone is one base away. The genes are TRBV10-3 and TRBJ2-7; D not certain. The CDR3 is 12 amino acids. CDR1 and CDR2 from the germline V gene are ENHRY and SYGVKD. As DNA, the CDR3 is TGTGCCACCAGTGAGTCGGGTAGCGAGCAGTACTTC. Protein sequence: CATSESGSEQYF.

This clonotype was counted at least ten times. The chain recombines TRBV20-1 with TRBJ1-2; possibly TRBD1 for D (5 bases). This CDR3 contains 15 residues. The germline V gene has CDR1 DFQATT and CDR2 SNEGSKA (reference sequence). V lost 5 bases, J lost 0 bases, and 16 bases lay in between. The CDR3 DNA reads TGCAGTGCTCGAGCCGTTGGGGGGGCTAACTATGGCTACACCTTC. It specifies CSARAVGGANYGYTF.

This clonotype turned up a few times. This chain links TRBV7-7 with TRBJ2-5, with no clear D. The CDR3 spans 13 residues. Germline V CDR1 and CDR2: SSHAT, FNYEAQ (reference sequence). V gave up 3 bases and J gave up 4 bases, with 9 bases separating them. The CDR3 DNA reads TGTGCCAGCAGCTTCTGGATAGGAGAGACCCAGTACTTC. Translated, it gives CASSFWIGETQYF.

This chain joins TRBV7-8 and TRBJ1-3; D not resolved. Germline loops: CDR1 SGHVS, CDR2 FQNEAQ. The CDR3 loop spans 16 amino acids. V lost 3 bases, J lost 4 bases, and 16 bases lay in between. Here the CDR3 DNA reads TGTGCCAGCAGCTTCGTCGGGCCCAACCTGGGAAACACCATATATTTT. It encodes CASSFVGPNLGNTIYF.

This clonotype was counted a few times. This clone may be a read error of a much larger clone one base away. The J gene is TRBJ2-5, the V gene TRBV10-3; D gene unclear. The CDR3 is made up of 12 amino acids. Germline-derived CDR1 and CDR2 are ENHRY and SYGVKD. CDR3 region: CAVSESMETQYF. The CDR3 bases are TGTGCCGTCAGTGAGTCGATGGAGACCCAGTACTTC.

As regards this clonotype: This may arise from a read error, as a much more abundant clone is one base away. The CDR3 DNA follows: TGCGGTGAATCGGCCGGGGGTGGGGAGACCCAGTACTTC. As protein: CGESAGGGETQYF. The chain is built from TRBV20-1 and TRBJ2-5; D perhaps matches TRBD2 (6 bases). Germline CDR1 reads DFQATT; CDR2 reads SNEGSKA (reference sequence). CDR3 length: 13 residues.

Only a few counts were recorded for this clonotype. The chain employs TRBV20-1 and TRBJ2-2, with D possibly called TRBD1 or TRBD2 (5 bases each). CDR1 and CDR2 from the germline V gene are DFQATT and SNEGSKA (reference sequence). V was clipped by 3 bases and J by 4 bases, with 12 bases between them. The CDR3 extends over 14 amino acids. Here the CDR3 reads CSASRESPTGELFF. As DNA, the CDR3 is TGCAGTGCTAGCAGGGAGTCGCCCACCGGGGAGCTGTTTTTT.

The chain recombines TRBV6-1 with TRBJ2-5; 9 positions agree with TRBD2. This CDR3 has 15 amino acids. CDR1 MNHNS and CDR2 SASEGT come from the germline V gene. V lost 3 bases, J lost 3 bases, and 5 bases stayed unmatched. CDR3 loop: CASSESSGRKETQYF. DNA for the CDR3: TGTGCCAGCAGTGAGTCCAGCGGGAGGAAAGAGACCCAGTACTTC.

V usage is TRBV24-1 and J usage is TRBJ1-4, with D hard to call. V lost 4 bases and J lost 8, with 7 bases in between. In germline, CDR1 is KGHDR, CDR2 SFDVKD. This CDR3 has 12 residues. The CDR3 sequence: CATSDYGEKLFF. In DNA form, the CDR3 reads TGTGCCACCAGTGACTACGGCGAAAAACTGTTTTTT.

This clonotype was observed at least ten times. This chain uses TRBV6-1 with TRBJ2-2; 7 bases match TRBD1. In germline, CDR1 is MNHNS, CDR2 SASEGT. This CDR3 has 14 residues. Trimming took 6 bases from V and 0 from J; bases not matched to a gene: 1. In DNA, the CDR3 is TGTGCCAGCAGAGGGACAGCGAACACCGGGGAGCTGTTTTTT. It translates to CASRGTANTGELFF.